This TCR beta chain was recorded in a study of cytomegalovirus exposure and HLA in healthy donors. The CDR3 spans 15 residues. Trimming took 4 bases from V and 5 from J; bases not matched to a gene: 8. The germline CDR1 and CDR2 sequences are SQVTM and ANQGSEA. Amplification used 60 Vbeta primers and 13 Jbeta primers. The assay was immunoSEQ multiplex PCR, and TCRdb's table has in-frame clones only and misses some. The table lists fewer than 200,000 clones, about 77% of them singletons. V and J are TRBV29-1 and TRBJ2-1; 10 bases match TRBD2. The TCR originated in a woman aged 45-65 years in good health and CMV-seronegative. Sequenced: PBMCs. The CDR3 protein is CSVALAGAFDNEQFF. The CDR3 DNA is TGCAGCGTTGCGCTAGCGGGGGCTTTTGACAATGAGCAGTTCTTC.